Listed below are T cell receptor beta chains from one sample, sequenced in a study of cytomegalovirus exposure and HLA in healthy donors. Generated by immunoSEQ multiplex PCR, the TCRdb table keeps only in-frame clones and is missing some. Found here are about 200,000 clones, over 60% of them singletons; the top ten hold less than 20%. Sequences were obtained from PBMCs. These TCRs come from a man aged 35 to 55 in good health and CMV-seronegative. CDR3s include the opening cysteine and the closing phenylalanine or tryptophan. The order of the fields is D gene, V gene, clone size, J gene, CDR3 protein, CDR3 DNA. D genes are given only for firm matches. The size of a clone is reported for some rows only, either as once, few or many, or as a class for expanded clones.

D: TRBD2
V: TRBV10-3
size: NA
J: TRBJ2-1
CDR3: CAISDTSGGASEQFF
DNA: TGTGCCATCAGTGATACTAGCGGGGGGGCTAGCGAGCAGTTCTTC

D: NA
V: TRBV7-3
size: NA
J: TRBJ1-5
CDR3: CASSLMGGQPQHF
DNA: TGTGCCAGCAGCTTAATGGGGGGGCAGCCCCAGCATTTT

D: NA
V: TRBV4-1
size: NA
J: TRBJ2-3
CDR3: CASSTTEADTQYF
DNA: TGCGCCAGCAGCACGACAGAAGCAGATACGCAGTATTTT

D: TRBD1
V: TRBV2
size: NA
J: TRBJ1-1
CDR3: CASSDFQGGTEAFF
DNA: TGTGCCAGCAGTGATTTCCAGGGGGGAACTGAAGCTTTCTTT

D: TRBD1
V: TRBV5-5
size: NA
J: TRBJ2-1
CDR3: CASSPSTGGRYNEQFF
DNA: TGTGCCAGCAGCCCATCAACAGGGGGCAGGTACAATGAGCAGTTCTTC

D: TRBD1
V: TRBV7-2
size: NA
J: TRBJ1-4
CDR3: CASSSSGQFNEKLFF
DNA: TGTGCCAGCAGCTCGTCGGGACAGTTTAATGAAAAACTGTTTTTT

D: NA
V: TRBV7-2
size: NA
J: TRBJ2-5
CDR3: CASSLASTGRETQYF
DNA: TGTGCCAGCAGCTTAGCGTCGACAGGCAGAGAGACCCAGTACTTC

D: TRBD2
V: TRBV28
size: NA
J: TRBJ2-7
CDR3: CASRYGLAGSYEQYF
DNA: TGTGCCAGCAGGTACGGACTAGCGGGATCCTACGAGCAGTACTTC

D: NA
V: TRBV4-2
size: NA
J: TRBJ2-7
CDR3: CASSQGRSYEQYF
DNA: TGTGCCAGCAGCCAAGGTCGTTCCTACGAGCAGTACTTC

D: NA
V: TRBV6-6
size: NA
J: TRBJ2-7
CDR3: CASSYSQEQYF
DNA: TGTGCCAGCAGTTACTCACAGGAGCAGTACTTC

D: TRBD2
V: TRBV28
size: NA
J: TRBJ2-1
CDR3: CASTRAGGPSNEQFF
DNA: TGTGCCAGCACGCGGGCGGGAGGGCCCTCCAATGAGCAGTTCTTC

D: TRBD1
V: TRBV6-1
size: NA
J: TRBJ1-6
CDR3: CASSQGGSISPLHF
DNA: TGTGCCAGCTCGCAAGGGGGCAGTATTTCACCCCTCCACTTT

D: TRBD1
V: TRBV28
size: NA
J: TRBJ2-6
CDR3: CASSSRDRRNSGANVLTF
DNA: TGTGCCAGCAGTTCCCGGGACAGGAGAAACTCTGGGGCCAACGTCCTGACTTTC

D: TRBD2
V: TRBV28
size: NA
J: TRBJ2-1
CDR3: CASRASGIYNEQFF
DNA: TGTGCCAGCAGGGCTAGCGGGATATACAATGAGCAGTTCTTC

D: NA
V: TRBV7-7
size: NA
J: TRBJ1-4
CDR3: CASSLKAEPNEKLFF
DNA: TGTGCCAGCAGCTTAAAGGCGGAACCTAATGAAAAACTGTTTTTT

D: NA
V: TRBV6-5
size: NA
J: TRBJ1-1
CDR3: CASSLRGRTEAFF
DNA: TGTGCCAGCAGCCTAAGGGGAAGGACTGAAGCTTTCTTT

D: NA
V: TRBV19
size: NA
J: TRBJ1-4
CDR3: CATRTREFNEKLFF
DNA: TGTGCCACACGGACCAGGGAATTCAATGAAAAACTGTTTTTT

D: NA
V: TRBV7-2
size: NA
J: TRBJ2-2
CDR3: CASSPQGGINTGELFF
DNA: TGTGCCAGCAGCCCCCAGGGTGGGATTAACACCGGGGAGCTGTTTTTT

D: TRBD1
V: TRBV6-5
size: NA
J: TRBJ2-5
CDR3: CATKRDSQETQYF
DNA: TGTGCCACTAAAAGGGACAGCCAAGAGACCCAGTACTTC

D: NA
V: TRBV7-9
size: NA
J: TRBJ1-6
CDR3: CASSLTGKGSPLHF
DNA: TGTGCCAGCAGCTTGACAGGAAAGGGCTCACCCCTCCACTTT

D: TRBD1
V: TRBV5-1
size: NA
J: TRBJ2-7
CDR3: CASSPRDSSYEQYF
DNA: TGCGCCAGCAGCCCAAGGGACAGTTCCTACGAGCAGTACTTC

D: NA
V: TRBV13
size: NA
J: TRBJ2-6
CDR3: CASNAAINSGANVLTF
DNA: TGTGCCAGCAATGCGGCCATAAACTCTGGGGCCAACGTCCTGACTTTC

D: NA
V: TRBV5-1
size: NA
J: TRBJ2-5
CDR3: CASSLPGRVETQYF
DNA: TGCGCCAGCAGCTTGCCCGGCAGGGTTGAGACCCAGTACTTC

D: TRBD1
V: TRBV7-9
size: NA
J: TRBJ2-7
CDR3: CASSKMTGGNEQYF
DNA: TGTGCCAGCAGCAAAATGACAGGGGGCAACGAGCAGTACTTC

D: NA
V: TRBV5-1
size: NA
J: TRBJ2-3
CDR3: CASSLVAGSSTDTQYF
DNA: TGCGCCAGCAGCTTGGTGGCGGGATCTAGCACAGATACGCAGTATTTT

D: NA
V: TRBV7-9
size: NA
J: TRBJ1-1
CDR3: CSSSSPTGEAFF
DNA: TGTTCCAGCAGCTCCCCGACAGGAGAAGCTTTCTTT

D: TRBD1
V: TRBV10-3
size: few
J: TRBJ2-7
CDR3: CAISLSPGQGAYEQYF
DNA: TGTGCCATCAGCCTGTCCCCGGGACAGGGAGCCTACGAGCAGTACTTC

D: TRBD1
V: TRBV2
size: NA
J: TRBJ2-1
CDR3: CASSDDRGTLF
DNA: TGTGCCAGCAGTGACGACAGGGGGACGCTCTTC

D: NA
V: TRBV5-8
size: NA
J: TRBJ1-2
CDR3: CASSGRVRGGYTF
DNA: TGTGCCAGCAGCGGGAGGGTACGGGGAGGCTACACCTTC

D: TRBD2
V: TRBV7-2
size: NA
J: TRBJ2-3
CDR3: CASSITSGMVADTQYF
DNA: TGTGCCAGCAGCATTACTAGCGGGATGGTCGCAGATACGCAGTATTTT

D: NA
V: TRBV6-5
size: NA
J: TRBJ2-3
CDR3: CASSPRGGSTDTQYF
DNA: TGTGCCAGCAGCCCCCGAGGAGGGAGCACAGATACGCAGTATTTT

D: NA
V: TRBV11-3
size: NA
J: TRBJ1-1
CDR3: CASSLTPFPDTEAFF
DNA: TGTGCCAGCAGCCTCACTCCGTTCCCGGACACTGAAGCTTTCTTT

D: TRBD1
V: TRBV6-5
size: NA
J: TRBJ2-3
CDR3: CASSYSYRGIDTQYF
DNA: TGTGCCAGCAGTTACTCCTACAGGGGAATAGATACGCAGTATTTT

D: TRBD1
V: TRBV2
size: NA
J: TRBJ1-4
CDR3: CATYRDRQGNEKLFF
DNA: TGTGCCACTTACCGGGACAGGCAGGGTAATGAAAAACTGTTTTTT

D: NA
V: TRBV7-8
size: once
J: TRBJ2-2
CDR3: CASRRTEEDGELFF
DNA: TGTGCCAGCAGACGGACAGAGGAGGACGGGGAGCTGTTTTTT

D: TRBD2
V: TRBV14
size: NA
J: TRBJ2-3
CDR3: CASSHWRAGAVPDTQYF
DNA: TGTGCCAGCAGCCACTGGAGGGCGGGAGCGGTCCCAGATACGCAGTATTTT

D: TRBD2
V: TRBV19
size: few
J: TRBJ2-3
CDR3: CASSTRRTSGGERDTQYF
DNA: TGTGCCAGTAGTACCCGACGGACTAGCGGAGGGGAGAGAGATACGCAGTATTTT

D: NA
V: TRBV28
size: NA
J: TRBJ2-5
CDR3: CASSLTNQETQYF
DNA: TGTGCCAGCAGTTTAACTAACCAAGAGACCCAGTACTTC

D: TRBD2
V: TRBV9
size: NA
J: TRBJ2-3
CDR3: CASSGERESRSDTQYF
DNA: TGTGCCAGCAGCGGAGAGCGGGAGTCGCGGTCAGATACGCAGTATTTT

D: NA
V: TRBV5-6
size: NA
J: TRBJ1-2
CDR3: CASSPQGLGYTF
DNA: TGTGCCAGCAGCCCTCAGGGATTAGGCTACACCTTC

D: NA
V: TRBV7-9
size: NA
J: TRBJ1-2
CDR3: CASISMTVLAGYGYTF
DNA: TGTGCCAGCATCTCCATGACCGTCCTGGCGGGCTATGGCTACACCTTC

D: NA
V: TRBV11-2
size: NA
J: TRBJ1-1
CDR3: CASSPGLVTFF
DNA: TGTGCCAGCAGCCCAGGCTTGGTAACTTTCTTT

D: TRBD2
V: TRBV15
size: NA
J: TRBJ2-3
CDR3: CATGVAGDGTDTQYF
DNA: TGTGCCACCGGAGTAGCGGGGGACGGCACAGATACGCAGTATTTT

D: TRBD2
V: TRBV10-1
size: few
J: TRBJ2-1
CDR3: CASSYSGAINEQFF
DNA: TGCGCCAGCAGCTATAGCGGGGCCATCAATGAGCAGTTCTTC